This TCR beta chain was found in a study of Graves' ophthalmopathy and Graves' hyperthyroidism. Investigators amplified TCR beta CDR3 regions from RNA transcripts. First-round RT-PCR with HTBI primers preceded a second-round multiplex PCR. TCRdb recomputed calls from the multiplex PCR reads with MiXCR, one row per CDR3 protein. The data contain about 370,000 distinct CDR3 sequences, about 15% of them singletons. V was trimmed by 5 bases and J by 2 bases, leaving 18 bases between them. Germline assignment: CDR1 SNHLY and CDR2 FYNNEI. The CDR3 extends over 16 amino acids. This clonotype was picked up many times.

The sequencing input was peripheral blood. This chain links TRBV2 with TRBJ2-5, with D perhaps being TRBD1 or TRBD2 (6 bases each). The receptor comes from an adult woman with stable Graves' hyperthyroidism. The CDR3 sequence is CASSYELGGLQETQYF. In nucleotides, the CDR3 is TGTGCCAGCAGTTACGAGTTAGGGGGGCTGCAAGAGACCCAGTACTTC.